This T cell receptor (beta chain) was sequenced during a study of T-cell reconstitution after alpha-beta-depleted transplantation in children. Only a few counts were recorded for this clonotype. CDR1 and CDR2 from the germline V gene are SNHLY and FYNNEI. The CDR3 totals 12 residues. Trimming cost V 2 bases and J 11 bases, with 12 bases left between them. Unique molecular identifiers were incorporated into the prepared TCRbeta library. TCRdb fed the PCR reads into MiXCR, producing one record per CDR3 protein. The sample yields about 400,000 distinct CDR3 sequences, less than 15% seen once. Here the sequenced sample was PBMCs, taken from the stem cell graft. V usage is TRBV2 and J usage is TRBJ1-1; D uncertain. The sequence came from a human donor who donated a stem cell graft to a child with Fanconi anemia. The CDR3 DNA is TGTGCCAGCAGTGAAAGGGATGGGCGGGCTTTCTTT. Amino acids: CASSERDGRAFF.